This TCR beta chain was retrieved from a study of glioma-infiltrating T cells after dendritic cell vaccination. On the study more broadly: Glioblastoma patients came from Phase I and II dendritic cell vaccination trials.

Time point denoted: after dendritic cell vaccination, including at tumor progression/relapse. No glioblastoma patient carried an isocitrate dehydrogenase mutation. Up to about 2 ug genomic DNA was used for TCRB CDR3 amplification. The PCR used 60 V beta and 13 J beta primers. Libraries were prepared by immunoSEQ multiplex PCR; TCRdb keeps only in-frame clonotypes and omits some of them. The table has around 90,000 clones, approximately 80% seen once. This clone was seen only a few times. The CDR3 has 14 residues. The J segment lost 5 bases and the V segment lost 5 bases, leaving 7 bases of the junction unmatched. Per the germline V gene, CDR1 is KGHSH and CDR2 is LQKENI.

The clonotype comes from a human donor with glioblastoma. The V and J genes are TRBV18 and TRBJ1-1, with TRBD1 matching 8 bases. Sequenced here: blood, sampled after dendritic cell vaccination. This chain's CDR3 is CASSTTGEGTEAFF. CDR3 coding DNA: TGTGCCAGCTCAACGACAGGGGAGGGGACTGAAGCTTTCTTT.